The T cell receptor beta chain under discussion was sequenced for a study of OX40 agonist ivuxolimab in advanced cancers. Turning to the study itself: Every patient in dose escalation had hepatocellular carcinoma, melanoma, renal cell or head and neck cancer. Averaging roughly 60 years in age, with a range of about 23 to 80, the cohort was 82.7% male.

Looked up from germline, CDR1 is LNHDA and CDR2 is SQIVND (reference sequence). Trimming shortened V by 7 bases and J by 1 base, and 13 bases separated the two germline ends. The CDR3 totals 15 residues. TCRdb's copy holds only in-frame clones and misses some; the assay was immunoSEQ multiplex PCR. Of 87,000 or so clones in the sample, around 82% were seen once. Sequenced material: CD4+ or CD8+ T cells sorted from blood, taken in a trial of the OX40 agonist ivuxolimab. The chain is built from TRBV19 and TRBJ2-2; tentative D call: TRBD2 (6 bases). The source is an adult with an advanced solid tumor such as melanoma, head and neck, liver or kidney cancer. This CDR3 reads CASTLPGRNTGELFF. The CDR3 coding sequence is TGTGCCAGTACCCTTCCCGGGAGGAACACCGGGGAGCTGTTTTTT. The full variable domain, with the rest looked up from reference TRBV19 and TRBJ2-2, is DGGITQSPKYLFRKEGQNVTLSCEQNLNHDAMYWYRQDPGQGLRLIYYSQIVNDFQKGDIAEGYSVSREKKESFPLTVTSAQKNPTAFYLCASTLPGRNTGELFFGEGSRLTVL.